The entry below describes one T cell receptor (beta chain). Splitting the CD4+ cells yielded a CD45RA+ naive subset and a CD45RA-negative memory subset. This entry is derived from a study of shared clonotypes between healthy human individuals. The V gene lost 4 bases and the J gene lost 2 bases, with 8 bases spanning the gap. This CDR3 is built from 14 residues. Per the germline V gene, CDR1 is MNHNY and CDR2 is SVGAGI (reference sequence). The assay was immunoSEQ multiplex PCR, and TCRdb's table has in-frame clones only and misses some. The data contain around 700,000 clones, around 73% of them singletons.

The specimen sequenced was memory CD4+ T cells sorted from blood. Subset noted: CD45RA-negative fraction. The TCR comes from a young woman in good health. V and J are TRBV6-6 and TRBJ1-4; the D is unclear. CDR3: CASSLGSTNEKLFF. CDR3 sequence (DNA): TGTGCCAGCAGTTTAGGGAGTACTAATGAAAAACTGTTTTTT.